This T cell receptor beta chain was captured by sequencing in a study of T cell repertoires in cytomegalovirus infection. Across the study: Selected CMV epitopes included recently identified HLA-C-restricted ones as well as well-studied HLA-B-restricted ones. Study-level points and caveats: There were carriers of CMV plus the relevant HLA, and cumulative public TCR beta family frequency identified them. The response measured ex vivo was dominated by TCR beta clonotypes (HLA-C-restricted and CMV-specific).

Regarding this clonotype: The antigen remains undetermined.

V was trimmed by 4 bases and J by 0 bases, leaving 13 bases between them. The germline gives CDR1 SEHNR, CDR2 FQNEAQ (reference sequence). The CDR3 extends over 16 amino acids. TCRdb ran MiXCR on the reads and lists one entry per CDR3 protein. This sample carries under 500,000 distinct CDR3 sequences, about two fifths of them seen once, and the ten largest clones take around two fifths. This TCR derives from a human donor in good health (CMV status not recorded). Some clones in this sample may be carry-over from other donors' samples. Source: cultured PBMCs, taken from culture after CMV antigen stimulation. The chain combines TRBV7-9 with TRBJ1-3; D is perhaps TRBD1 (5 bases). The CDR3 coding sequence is TGTGCCAGCAGCTCGGTTACAGGCGTCTCTGGAAACACCATATATTTT. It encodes CASSSVTGVSGNTIYF.